This TCR beta chain stems from a study of beta chain features in type 1 diabetes (dated 2018 in TCRdb). Regarding the complete study: Patients and healthy donors did not differ in mean age, gender distribution, total cell number or subset yield. Across all samples, around 100 million sorted cells were examined, and cell number per subset correlated strongly with RNA yield. Whereas all 30 or so donors provided naive and central memory subsets, regulatory and stem cell-like memory subsets were isolated from just 8 patients and roughly 8 healthy donors. In the study, recently diagnosed type 1 diabetes patients and matched healthy donors were compared on the TCRB repertoires of their sorted circulating CD4+ T cell subsets. Points the paper makes about the study in general: In all four CD4+ subsets, TCRB CDR3 length was moderately but significantly shorter in type 1 diabetes patients. Shorter templates might have been favored by PCR, but patient and control samples were amplified and corrected together, so both groups would have been affected equally by any skew. HLA sub-analyses involved small numbers of individuals, so any influence of HLA type on TCRB rearrangement remained unresolved. Because cDNA rather than genomic DNA was sequenced, highly expressing activated cells could have been over-represented, although no difference in activation and CD3 levels was found between groups. Naive, central memory and regulatory TCRB repertoires appeared to be more alike among patients than among healthy donors. Fewer insertions and more nucleotide deletions at VDJ recombination sites were observed in patients with type 1 diabetes, implying thymic rearrangement abnormalities.

CDR3 length: 16 amino acids, cysteine to phenylalanine. Only the CDR3 part of the read is kept: 48 bases, read in frame from the first base. V is clipped by 6 bases and J by 0 bases, and the sequence between their germline boundaries is 13 bases long. CDR1 SGHNT and CDR2 YYREEE are derived from the germline V gene (reference sequence). From each donor, a single peripheral blood sample of approximately 0.11 L on average was drawn into heparinised tubes. Naive, central memory, regulatory and stem cell-like memory CD4+ T cells were sorted on a BD FACSAria II using a panel including CD45RO, CCR7, CD25, CD127, CD95 and CD27. All sorted populations exceeded 95% purity. PBMCs were isolated immediately by Lymphoprep density gradient centrifugation and stained directly without culture. Samples were stained and sorted in pairs, with one healthy donor and one patient per experiment, so that batch effects were minimized.

The entire amount of isolated RNA was reverse transcribed using the High Capacity cDNA Reverse Transcription Kit, so the sequenced TCRB transcripts were expressed ones. Deep immunoSEQ sequencing was applied to naive, central memory and regulatory T cell samples, giving an average of roughly 3.5 million total reads per sample. After sorted cells were lysed in RLT buffer, RNA was extracted with DNase-treated RNeasy Micro or Mini kits, with the choice depending on cell number. To prevent cross-contamination, each cell subset was processed individually, whereas patient and healthy donor samples were processed jointly. TCRB sequences were amplified from cDNA with the immunoSEQ multiplex PCR, producing 87-bp fragments spanning the CDR3 region. Amplicons were sequenced on the Illumina HiSeq platform. Per the source publication's procedure: Synthetic template baselines were used to correct PCR bias computationally, reads within Hamming distance 2 were collapsed together, and singletons that could not be merged were discarded. Reads were aligned to IMGT to assign V, D and J genes, CDR3 length, and insertions or deletions at six rearrangement sites. Clonotype counts were normalized to sorted cell number within each subset before computing true diversity and Gini coefficients with the tcR R package. The overlap coefficient, calculated on TCRB nucleotide sequences, was used to quantify repertoire sharing. Out-of-frame TCRB sequences from naive cells were analyzed to stand in for the pre-selection repertoire. Sourced from immuneACCESS, this table was stored by TCRdb with only in-frame sequences that have V and J called. A share of the clones is absent; for the studies checked, an unresolved V gene accounts for under half, and the remainder has no known explanation. The DNA was the basis for D and trimming; V, J and clone size are from that table. Across this sample there are 600,000 to 750,000 clones, with around 12% seen only once. Over 0.1% of the sample belongs to the ten largest clones.

This clone was seen a few times. Which antigen it targets is not known. No quality values exist for individual bases; no much larger clone is one base distant. The TCR sequence derives from a man aged 30 to 39 with type 1 diabetes. The chain employs TRBV5-4 and TRBJ2-6, and perhaps TRBD1 as D gene, on 6 matching bases. Sequenced sample: naive CD4+ T cells from blood. The cell subset or site label here, explained by the study, means: true naive CD4+ T cells. The DNA sequence is TGTGCCAGCACCCCAGGGGTGATCTCTGGGGCCAACGTCCTGACTTTC. It codes for CASTPGVISGANVLTF. The full variable domain, completed from the reference TRBV5-4 and TRBJ2-6 proteins outside the CDR3, reads ETGVTQSPTHLIKTRGQQVTLRCSSQSGHNTVSWYQQALGQGPQFIFQYYREEENGRGNFPPRFSGLQFPNYSSELNVNALELDDSALYLCASTPGVISGANVLTFGAGSRLTVL.